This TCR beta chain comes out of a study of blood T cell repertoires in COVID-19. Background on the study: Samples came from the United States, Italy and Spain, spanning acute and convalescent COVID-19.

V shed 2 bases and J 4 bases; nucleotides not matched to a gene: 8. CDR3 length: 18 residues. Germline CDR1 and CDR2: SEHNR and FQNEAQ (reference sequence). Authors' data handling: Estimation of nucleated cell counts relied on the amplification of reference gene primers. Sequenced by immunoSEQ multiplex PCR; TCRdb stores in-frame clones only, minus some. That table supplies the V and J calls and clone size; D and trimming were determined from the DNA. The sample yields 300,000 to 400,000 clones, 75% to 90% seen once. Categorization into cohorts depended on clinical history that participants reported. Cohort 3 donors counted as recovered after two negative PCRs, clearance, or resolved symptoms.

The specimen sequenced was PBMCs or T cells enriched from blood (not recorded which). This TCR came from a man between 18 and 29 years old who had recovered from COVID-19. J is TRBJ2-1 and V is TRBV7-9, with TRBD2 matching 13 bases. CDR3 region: CASSLRGLAGAIYNEQFF. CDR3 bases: TGTGCCAGCAGCTTAAGAGGACTAGCGGGGGCCATATACAATGAGCAGTTCTTC.